Each of the 15 T cell receptor beta chains below was sequenced from the same sample in a study of blood T cell repertoires in COVID-19. The method was immunoSEQ multiplex PCR; TCRdb's version includes in-frame clones alone and lacks a portion of them. Altogether some 86,000 clones are present, more than 75% being singletons, with the ten largest covering about 15%. Material for sequencing was peripheral blood. Every receptor here comes from a woman in her 70s with acute or convalescent COVID-19.

The chain links TRBV9 to TRBJ2-2, with TRBD2 as a possible D gene (5 bases). This CDR3 contains 16 residues. Per germline, CDR1 SGDLS and CDR2 YYNGEE. Trimming removed 1 base at V and 8 bases at J, with 18 bases between. The CDR3 is CASSVMGGQTAGELFF. The CDR3 region has the DNA TGTGCCAGCAGCGTAATGGGCGGGCAAACCGCGGGGGAGCTGTTTTTT.

This clone was recorded only once. The CDR3 sequence: CASSKEGGQDYEQYV. CDR3 sequence (DNA): TGTGCCAGCAGCAAAGAGGGGGGACAGGACTACGAGCAGTACGTC. The chain combines TRBV21-1 with TRBJ2-7; TRBD1 is the table's D call and was not checked against the DNA. TRBV21-1 is recorded as a pseudogene. The CDR3 has 15 amino acids.

In its sample, this clone was seen a few times. The chain links TRBV28 to TRBJ2-5; a possible D gene is TRBD2 (7 bases). CDR3 length: 13 amino acids. V lost 6 bases to trimming and J lost 5 bases, with 13 bases between them. Looked up from germline, CDR1 is MDHEN and CDR2 is SYDVKM. The CDR3 spells CASREGGEETQYF. The CDR3 nucleotides are TGTGCCAGCAGGGAGGGGGGGGAGGAGACCCAGTACTTC.

This clone has only one observation. The V call is TRBV5-4, the J call TRBJ2-7; 11 nucleotides match TRBD2. The CDR3 is made up of 14 amino acids. The V and J ends lost 4 bases and 6 bases, in that order; junction bases with no gene match: 6. The V gene's germline CDR1 is SGHNT and CDR2 YYREEE (reference sequence). CDR3 region: CASSTGTSGGEQYV. The DNA for the CDR3 is TGTGCCAGCAGCACCGGGACTAGCGGCGGCGAGCAGTACGTC.

V and J are TRBV27 and TRBJ2-2, with 13 bases lining up with TRBD2. V lost 8 bases, J lost 3 bases, and 3 bases stayed unmatched. The CDR3 spans 15 residues. Germline V gene data show CDR1 as MNHEY and CDR2 as SMNVEV (reference sequence). CDR3 amino acids: CASGLAGVHTGELFF. CDR3 in DNA: TGTGCCAGCGGACTAGCGGGAGTTCACACCGGGGAGCTGTTTTTT.

V usage is TRBV12-5 and J usage is TRBJ2-2; 9 bases are a match to TRBD1. From germline, CDR1 is LGHNT and CDR2 FRNRAP. The CDR3 totals 15 residues. With 1 base clipped from V and 7 bases from J, the junction kept 4 bases outside the gene matches. CDR3 amino acids: CASGLGQGVIGELFF. CDR3 nucleotide sequence: TGTGCTAGTGGTTTGGGACAGGGGGTTATCGGGGAGCTGTTTTTT.

V and J are TRBV9 and TRBJ1-2; 7 nucleotides line up with TRBD1. This CDR3 spans 14 amino acids. V lost 0 bases, J lost 2 bases, and 1 base stayed unmatched. Germline CDR1 is SGDLS and CDR2 is YYNGEE. Here the CDR3 reads CASSVGDRNYGYTF. CDR3 bases: TGTGCCAGCAGCGTAGGGGACAGAAACTATGGCTACACCTTC.

The CDR3, as DNA: TGTGCCAGCAGCTTAGGGGGAAGGACAGCCTATAGCAATCAGCCCCAGCATTTT. As protein: CASSLGGRTAYSNQPQHF. This chain connects TRBV7-8 to TRBJ1-5, with a weak D call TRBD1 (6 bases). The CDR3 is 18 amino acids. The V gene's germline CDR1 is SGHVS and CDR2 FQNEAQ. V dropped 1 base and J dropped 0 bases, with 16 bases sitting between them. Based on the CDR3 plus reference TRBV7-8 and TRBJ1-5, the full variable domain is GAGVSQSPRYKVAKRGQDVALRCDPISGHVSLFWYQQALGQGPEFLTYFQNEAQLDKSGLPSDRFFAERPEGSVSTLKIQRTQQEDSAVYLCASSLGGRTAYSNQPQHFGDGTRLSIL.

The genes are TRBV6-4 and TRBJ2-2, with D possibly TRBD2 on 6 matching bases. V gave up 0 bases and J gave up 6 bases, with 11 bases separating them. In germline, CDR1 is MRHNA, CDR2 SNTAGT. The CDR3 is 15 amino acids. CDR3 protein: CASSDSFGGPGELFF. The CDR3 bases are TGTGCCAGCAGTGACTCCTTCGGGGGTCCCGGGGAGCTGTTTTTT.

The chain recombines TRBV4-1 with TRBJ2-5; 7 positions agree with TRBD2. CDR3 length: 16 amino acids. Germline loops: CDR1 MGHRA, CDR2 YSYEKL. After removal of 4 bases from V and 4 bases from J, the junction contained 12 bases not matched to a gene. CDR3 residues: CASSPPPGLGRETQYF. The CDR3 DNA reads TGCGCCAGCAGCCCCCCCCCAGGACTAGGACGAGAGACCCAGTACTTC.

This chain links TRBV5-8 with TRBJ2-7, with D possibly being TRBD2 (5 bases). The germline V gene has CDR1 SGHTS and CDR2 YDEGEE. There are 14 residues in the CDR3. Trimming shortened V by 7 bases and J by 0 bases, and 14 bases separated the two germline ends. The CDR3 nucleotides read TGTGCCAGCCCCCCTGAGCGGAGCTCCTACGAGCAGTACGTC. Its protein is CASPPERSSYEQYV.

This chain links TRBV5-1 with TRBJ1-5; 9 bases agree with TRBD1. Trimming took 4 bases from V and 3 from J; bases not matched to a gene: 5. This CDR3 has 15 residues. CDR1 SGHRS and CDR2 YFSETQ come from the germline V gene. In DNA, the CDR3 is TGCGCCAGCAGCCCGGGACAGGGCAACAATCAGCCCCAGCATTTT. Protein: CASSPGQGNNQPQHF.

V is TRBV5-8 and J is TRBJ2-5; no firm D call. This CDR3 contains 13 residues. V was shortened by 1 base and J by 1 base, with 5 bases between the two germline ends. Germline V CDR1 and CDR2: SGHTS, YDEGEE. CDR3 bases: TGTGCCAGCAGCTTGTCAGGCCAAGAGACCCAGTACTTC. Translating gives CASSLSGQETQYF. Complete variable domain (other parts from reference TRBV5-8 and TRBJ2-5): EAGVTQSPTHLIKTRGQQATLRCSPISGHTSVYWYQQALGLGLQFLLWYDEGEERNRGNFPPRFSGRQFPNYSSELNVNALELEDSALYLCASSLSGQETQYFGPGTRLLVL.

This clone appeared a few times. The chain recombines TRBV12-3 or TRBV12-4 with TRBJ1-1; D unresolved. Trimming pared 1 base from V and 1 base from J, leaving 4 bases between. The CDR3 runs 13 residues. The CDR3, as DNA: TGTGCCAGCAGTTTAGAGCGGAACACTGAAGCTTTCTTT. Amino acid sequence: CASSLERNTEAFF.

The rearrangement links TRBV6-5 to TRBJ1-1; D ambiguous. Germline CDR1 MNHEY, CDR2 SVGAGI. CDR3 length equals 14 residues. With 5 bases removed from V and 6 bases from J, the gap between germline ends came to 16 bases. The chain's CDR3 is CASSPRGGESEAFF. DNA for the CDR3: TGTGCCAGCAGTCCACGGGGAGGCGAGTCTGAAGCTTTCTTT.